The 10 T cell receptor beta chains below all came from one sample that was sequenced in a study of T cell changes during pregnancy in multiple sclerosis. Sequenced by immunoSEQ multiplex PCR; TCRdb stores in-frame clones only, minus some. The sample has roughly 97,000 clones, 90% seen once. Sequenced here: peripheral blood, sampled in the second trimester of pregnancy. The receptor source for this set is a female donor in good health, enrolled as a control in a pregnancy study.

The CDR3 region is CASSSSGGGEAEAFF. The CDR3 DNA reads TGTGCCAGCAGTTCCAGCGGGGGGGGAGAGGCTGAAGCTTTCTTT. The rearrangement joins TRBV28 to TRBJ1-1, with D possibly being TRBD1 (5 bases). Per the germline V gene, CDR1 is MDHEN and CDR2 is SYDVKM. Deletions cut 4 bases from V and 6 bases from J, with 18 bases between. The CDR3 totals 15 residues.

The chain is built from TRBV19 and TRBJ1-2; maybe TRBD1 (5 bases). With 7 bases removed from V and 0 bases from J, the gap between germline ends came to 12 bases. This CDR3 is built from 14 residues. CDR1 is LNHDA, CDR2 SQIVND, per germline (reference sequence). The CDR3 DNA is TGTGCCAGTACCCGACAGCGATCTAACTATGGCTACACCTTC. Amino acid sequence: CASTRQRSNYGYTF.

This sequence joins TRBV28 and TRBJ1-2; D is ambiguous. The V gene's germline CDR1 is MDHEN and CDR2 SYDVKM. Deletions cut 7 bases from V and 3 bases from J, with 12 bases between. The CDR3 contains 13 residues. CDR3 nucleotides: TGTGCCAGCACCGGGGTGTCGCACTATGGCTACACCTTC. The encoded protein is CASTGVSHYGYTF.

The chain links TRBV5-6 to TRBJ1-1; 10 nucleotides match TRBD1. With 2 bases clipped from V and 5 bases from J, the junction kept 6 bases outside the gene matches. CDR3 length: 15 residues. Germline V gene data show CDR1 as SGHDT and CDR2 as YYEEEE. The CDR3 is CASSFGTGAETEAFF. The DNA for the CDR3 is TGTGCCAGCAGCTTCGGGACAGGGGCAGAGACTGAAGCTTTCTTT.

Here the CDR3 reads CASISNSGTPNTEAFF. CDR3 bases: TGTGCCAGCATCAGCAATTCCGGGACACCGAACACTGAAGCTTTCTTT. V gene TRBV14 combines with J gene TRBJ1-1, with a tentative D call TRBD1 (6 bases). This CDR3 has 16 amino acids. From germline, CDR1 is SGHDN and CDR2 FVKESK. V was shortened by 7 bases and J by 1 base, with 19 bases between the two germline ends.

The V call is TRBV4-3, the J call TRBJ2-1; 10 bases are shared with TRBD2. The V and J ends lost 0 bases and 7 bases, in that order; junction bases with no gene match: 9. CDR3 size: 17 residues. CDR1 and CDR2 (germline): LGHNA, YSLEER. In nucleotides, the CDR3 is TGCGCCAGCAGCCAAGAACGGGCTAGCGGGAGAACTAATGAGCAGTTCTTC. It translates to CASSQERASGRTNEQFF.

J is TRBJ2-1 and V is TRBV7-2; D is possibly TRBD2 (5 bases). The CDR3 is 15 amino acids. Trimming shortened V by 5 bases and J by 0 bases, and 11 bases separated the two germline ends. CDR1 and CDR2 from the germline V gene are SGHTA and FQGNSA. CDR3 sequence (DNA): TGTGCCAGCAGCGAACGGGGTAACTCCTACAATGAGCAGTTCTTC. Residues: CASSERGNSYNEQFF.

The CDR3 DNA reads as TGTGCCAGCCGTCGGACAGTGCTCTCTGGAAACACCATATATTTT. As protein: CASRRTVLSGNTIYF. The chain couples TRBV2 to TRBJ1-3; maybe TRBD1 (6 bases). The ends were cut back, 8 bases at V and 0 bases at J, with 14 bases in the middle. The CDR3 extends over 15 amino acids. The V gene's germline CDR1 is SNHLY and CDR2 FYNNEI. Looking up the rest from reference TRBV2 and TRBJ1-3 gives the full variable domain: EPEVTQTPSHQVTQMGQEVILRCVPISNHLYFYWYRQILGQKVEFLVSFYNNEISEKSEIFDDQFSVERPDGSNFTLKIRSTKLEDSAMYFCASRRTVLSGNTIYFGEGSWLTVV.

The chain is built from TRBV5-4 and TRBJ1-2; D remains ambiguous. In germline, CDR1 is SGHNT, CDR2 YYREEE (reference sequence). Between the trimmed V and J ends, which lost 0 bases and 7 bases, there was a span of 10 bases. The CDR3 is 13 residues long. CDR3 region: CASSLDGISGYTF. CDR3 bases: TGTGCCAGCAGCTTGGATGGTATTAGTGGCTACACCTTC.

The genes are TRBV19 and TRBJ1-2, with TRBD1 matching 8 bases. Looked up from germline, CDR1 is LNHDA and CDR2 is SQIVND (reference sequence). J gave up 3 bases and V 10 bases, and 7 bases lay outside the gene matches. CDR3 size: 13 residues. DNA of the CDR3: TGTGCCACTAAGGACAGGGATGACTATGGCTACACCTTC. Its translation is CATKDRDDYGYTF.